Following are 5 T cell receptor beta chains from one sample sequenced in a study of cytotoxic CD8 clonotypes in ibrutinib-treated CLL. Method: immunoSEQ multiplex PCR; TCRdb's copy keeps in-frame clones and lacks some. The sample lists about 92,000 clones, about 74% occurring once. The sample was PBMCs, taken after 24 months of ibrutinib treatment. These receptors came from a human donor with chronic lymphocytic leukemia.

The chain carries TRBV2 and TRBJ2-7; D might be TRBD1 or TRBD2, each matching 6 bases. Deletions cut 6 bases from V and 4 bases from J, with 16 bases between. This CDR3 contains 14 residues. The germline V gene encodes CDR1 SNHLY and CDR2 FYNNEI. CDR3 region: CASRGPTGTYEQYF. CDR3 DNA: TGTGCCAGCAGGGGACCTACAGGGACTTACGAGCAGTACTTC.

The V and J genes are TRBV28 and TRBJ1-2; D might be TRBD1 (6 bases). This CDR3 contains 16 residues. V shed 6 bases and J shed 4 bases, with 21 bases lying between them. Germline CDR1 is MDHEN and CDR2 is SYDVKM. CDR3 loop: CASRYPGAGVTYGYTF. For the CDR3, the DNA is TGTGCCAGCAGATACCCGGGGGCAGGGGTCACCTATGGCTACACCTTC.

This chain uses TRBV2 with TRBJ1-1; 7 bases match TRBD1. The CDR3 consists of 15 residues. J gave up 2 bases and V 6 bases, and 9 bases lay outside the gene matches. CDR1 and CDR2 from the germline V gene are SNHLY and FYNNEI. CDR3 amino acids: CASRATGTENTEAFF. Written as DNA, the CDR3 is TGTGCCAGCAGAGCCACCGGGACAGAAAACACTGAAGCTTTCTTT.

V usage is TRBV11-2 and J usage is TRBJ1-5, with 8 bases lining up with TRBD1. This CDR3 has 16 residues. Germline CDR1 reads SGHAT; CDR2 reads FQNNGV. Trimming took 4 bases from V and 1 from J; bases not matched to a gene: 6. CDR3 sequence reads: CASSSNQGASNQPQHF. CDR3 nucleotide sequence: TGTGCCAGCAGCTCAAACCAGGGGGCGAGCAATCAGCCCCAGCATTTT.

The V call is TRBV2, the J call TRBJ1-5, with 8 bases identical to TRBD1. This CDR3 contains 15 residues. Trimming at V came to 3 bases and at J to 2 bases, leaving 3 bases not matched to a gene. The germline V gene encodes CDR1 SNHLY and CDR2 FYNNEI. Here the CDR3 reads CASSDQGAGNQPQHF. The CDR3 nucleotides are TGTGCCAGCAGTGATCAGGGGGCCGGCAATCAGCCCCAGCATTTT.